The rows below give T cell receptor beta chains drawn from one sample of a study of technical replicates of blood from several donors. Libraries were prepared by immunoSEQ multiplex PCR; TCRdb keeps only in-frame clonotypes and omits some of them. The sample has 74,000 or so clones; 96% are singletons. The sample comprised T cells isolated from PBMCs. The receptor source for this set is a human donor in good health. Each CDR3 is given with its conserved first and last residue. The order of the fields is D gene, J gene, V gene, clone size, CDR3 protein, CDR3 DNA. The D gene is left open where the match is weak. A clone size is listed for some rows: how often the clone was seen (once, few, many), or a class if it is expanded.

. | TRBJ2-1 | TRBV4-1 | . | CASASHAGSSYNEQFF | TGCGCCAGCGCGTCGCACGCGGGGAGCTCCTACAATGAGCAGTTCTTC
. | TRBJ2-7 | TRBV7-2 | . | CASSLVTSSEQYF | TGTGCCAGCAGCTTAGTTACTAGCTCCGAGCAGTACTTC
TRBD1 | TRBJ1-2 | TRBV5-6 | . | CASSLTRQGGYGYTF | TGTGCCAGCAGCTTGACCAGACAGGGCGGATACGGCTACACCTTC
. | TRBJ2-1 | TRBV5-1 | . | CASSLHGTSKEEQFF | TGCGCCAGCAGCTTGCACGGGACTTCCAAGGAAGAGCAGTTCTTC
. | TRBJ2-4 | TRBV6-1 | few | CASTYRNIQYF | TGTGCCAGCACCTATCGAAACATTCAGTACTTC
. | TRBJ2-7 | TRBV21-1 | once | CASSKEGDRGYEQYF | TGTGCCAGCAGCAAAGAGGGGGACAGGGGCTACGAGCAGTACTTC
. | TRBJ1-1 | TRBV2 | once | CAGRGASNTEAFF | TGTGCGGGGAGGGGGGCATCCAACACTGAAGCTTTCTTT
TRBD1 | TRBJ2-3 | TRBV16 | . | CASSPDRVTDTQYF | TGTGCCAGCAGCCCCGACAGGGTTACAGATACGCAGTATTTT
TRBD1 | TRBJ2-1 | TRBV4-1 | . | CASSQTGTGSGQFF | TGCGCCAGCAGCCAAACTGGGACAGGGTCGGGGCAGTTCTTC
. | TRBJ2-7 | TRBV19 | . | CASGDSYEQYF | TGTGCCAGCGGAGATTCCTACGAGCAGTACTTC
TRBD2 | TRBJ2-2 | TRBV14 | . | CASSQQMLAATGELFF | TGTGCCAGCAGCCAGCAGATGCTAGCGGCCACCGGGGAGCTGTTTTTT
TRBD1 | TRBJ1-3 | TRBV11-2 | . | CASSLRGPQGAGGNTIYF | TGTGCCAGCAGCTTACGCGGCCCTCAGGGGGCGGGTGGAAACACCATATATTTT
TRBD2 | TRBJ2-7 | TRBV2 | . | CASSVLTSVPYEQYF | TGTGCCAGCAGTGTGTTGACTAGCGTCCCCTACGAGCAGTACTTC
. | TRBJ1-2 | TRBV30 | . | CAWSATGTSGGYTF | TGTGCCTGGAGCGCAACCGGGACATCTGGTGGCTACACCTTC
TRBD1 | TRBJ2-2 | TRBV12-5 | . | CASGLVLGTGSPGELFF | TGTGCTAGTGGTTTGGTACTCGGGACAGGGAGTCCCGGGGAGCTGTTTTTT
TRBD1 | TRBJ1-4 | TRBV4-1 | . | CASSLRQGQATNEKLFF | TGCGCCAGCAGTCTGAGACAGGGTCAAGCAACTAATGAAAAACTGTTTTTT
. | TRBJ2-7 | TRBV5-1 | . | CASSLLGRGNSYEQYF | TGCGCCAGCAGCTTGTTGGGCCGGGGGAACTCCTACGAGCAGTACTTC
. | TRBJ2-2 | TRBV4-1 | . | CASSQAIKNTGELFF | TGCGCCAGCAGCCAGGCCATAAAGAACACCGGGGAGCTGTTTTTT
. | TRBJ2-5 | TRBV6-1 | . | CASSGFTAGKETQYF | TGTGCCAGCAGTGGATTTACCGCTGGCAAAGAGACCCAGTACTTC
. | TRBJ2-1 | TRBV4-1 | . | CASSEREVNEQFF | TGCGCCAGCAGCGAGAGGGAGGTTAATGAGCAGTTCTTC
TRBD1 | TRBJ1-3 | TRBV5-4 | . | CASREQGAGNTIYF | TGTGCCAGCAGAGAACAGGGGGCTGGAAACACCATATATTTT
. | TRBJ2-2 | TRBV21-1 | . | CASSNGMTGELFF | TGTGCCAGCAGCAACGGGATGACCGGGGAGCTGTTTTTT
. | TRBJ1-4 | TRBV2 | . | CASIGLEEGHEKLFF | TGTGCCAGCATCGGTCTGGAGGAAGGACATGAAAAACTGTTTTTT
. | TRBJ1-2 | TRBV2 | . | CASIDRVRSSYTF | TGTGCCAGCATTGACCGAGTCCGTTCTAGCTACACCTTC
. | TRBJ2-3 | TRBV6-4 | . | CASSDSFYTQYF | TGTGCCAGCAGTGACTCGTTCTATACGCAGTATTTT
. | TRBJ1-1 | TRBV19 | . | CASSISRGLANTEAFF | TGTGCCAGTAGTATTTCCAGGGGCCTGGCGAACACTGAAGCTTTCTTT
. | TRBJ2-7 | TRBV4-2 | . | CASSQHSEQYF | TGTGCCAGCAGCCAACACTCCGAGCAGTACTTC
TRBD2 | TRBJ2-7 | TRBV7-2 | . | CASSLGSAGTSLYEQYF | TGTGCCAGCAGCTTAGGTTCAGCGGGGACTAGCCTCTACGAGCAGTACTTC
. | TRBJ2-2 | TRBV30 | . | CASRSTGELFF | TGTGCCTCTCGGTCAACCGGGGAGCTGTTTTTT
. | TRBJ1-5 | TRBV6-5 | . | CASSPLQVNQPQHF | TGTGCCAGCAGTCCCCTACAGGTCAATCAGCCCCAGCATTTT
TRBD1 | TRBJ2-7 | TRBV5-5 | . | CASRDHRGHSYEQYF | TGTGCCAGCAGGGACCACAGGGGGCACTCCTACGAGCAGTACTTC
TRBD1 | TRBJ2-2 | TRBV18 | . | CASSPGRGLVTGELFF | TGTGCCAGCTCACCAGGCAGGGGGCTGGTCACCGGGGAGCTGTTTTTT
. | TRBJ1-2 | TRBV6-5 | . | CASSYSAKNGYTF | TGTGCCAGCAGTTACTCAGCAAAGAATGGCTACACCTTC
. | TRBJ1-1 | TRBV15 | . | CATSRDQDNGAFF | TGTGCCACCAGCAGAGATCAAGACAACGGAGCTTTCTTT
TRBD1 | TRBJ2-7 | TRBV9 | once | CASSVGGDRAIYEQYF | TGTGCCAGCAGCGTAGGGGGCGACAGGGCGATCTACGAGCAGTACTTC
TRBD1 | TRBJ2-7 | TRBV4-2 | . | CASSLNSGDRASYEQYF | TGTGCCAGCAGCCTGAACTCGGGCGACAGGGCATCTTACGAGCAGTACTTC
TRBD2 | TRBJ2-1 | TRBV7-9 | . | CASRDPGLAGSSSYNEQFF | TGTGCCAGCAGGGATCCGGGACTAGCGGGTTCGAGCTCCTACAATGAGCAGTTCTTC
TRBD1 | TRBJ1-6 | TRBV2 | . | CASSRQGSDNSPLHF | TGTGCCAGCAGCCGACAGGGGTCCGATAATTCACCCCTCCACTTT
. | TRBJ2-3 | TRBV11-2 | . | CASSLQSSDGDTQYF | TGTGCCAGCAGCTTACAGTCTAGCGACGGGGATACGCAGTATTTT